This TCR beta chain emerged from a study of cytomegalovirus exposure and HLA in healthy donors. Germline V gene data show CDR1 as LGHNA and CDR2 as YSLEER. Trimming left V 4 bases short and J 2 bases short, with 14 bases between. The CDR3 runs to 15 residues. Study findings and constraints: Later on, an analysis tied 15,000 to 20,000 TCR beta sequences to HLA alleles at 0.05 false discovery rate. Previously analyzed data showed that most TCR beta V segments were productive at a frequency of about 87% or about 30%. Links to common viral pathogens appeared, in a later analysis, for several of the most significant clusters. The later analysis indicated that the majority of CMV-associated TCR beta chains appeared HLA-restricted.

As to this clone: Its antigen is as yet unknown.

PCR involved 60 Vbeta and 13 Jbeta primers. Generated by immunoSEQ multiplex PCR, the TCRdb table keeps only in-frame clones and is missing some. The sample has about 150,000 clones; around 83% are singletons. The TCR comes from a woman younger than 35 in good health and CMV-seronegative. The gene calls are TRBV4-3 and TRBJ1-2; maybe TRBD1 (6 bases). Sequenced: PBMCs. This chain's CDR3 is CASSPGQWSNYGYTF. The CDR3 nucleotides are TGCGCCAGCAGCCCCGGACAGTGGTCCAACTATGGCTACACCTTC.